A single sample gave rise to the 3 T cell receptor beta chains below, sequenced in a study of graft-versus-host responses after intestinal transplantation. Their antigens are not known. Using immunoSEQ multiplex PCR, the repertoire was profiled, and TCRdb retains in-frame clones only, with some absent. The sample holds roughly 100,000 clones; 80% to 95% are singletons and the top ten take 0.95% to 1.5%. This sample comprised unstimulated CD8+ T cells sorted from spleen or lymph node cells, obtained before intestinal transplant. These receptor sequences come from a human donor who received an intestinal transplant.

The V and J genes are TRBV4-2 and TRBJ1-2, with 11 nucleotides matching TRBD1. The CDR3 covers 17 residues. The V gene end was trimmed by 0 bases and the J gene end by 6 bases; junction bases not matched to a gene: 9. Germline V gives CDR1 LGHNA, CDR2 YNFKEQ. CDR3: CASSQDPGTGGSHGYTF. The CDR3 DNA reads TGTGCCAGCAGCCAAGATCCAGGGACAGGGGGTTCCCATGGCTACACCTTC.

This chain uses TRBV16 with TRBJ1-1; D gene unclear. The germline V and J ends were trimmed by 4 bases and 1 base, with 7 bases remaining between them. Germline CDR1 reads KGHSY; CDR2 reads FQNENV. CDR3 length: 13 residues. CDR3 region: CASSLQRNTEAFF. CDR3 DNA sequence: TGTGCCAGCAGCCTACAGAGGAACACTGAAGCTTTCTTT. Full variable domain (remainder filled in from reference TRBV16 and TRBJ1-1): GEEVAQTPKHLVRGEGQKAKLYCAPIKGHSYVFWYQQVLKNEFKFLISFQNENVFDETGMPKERFSAKCLPNSPCSLEIQATKLEDSAVYFCASSLQRNTEAFFGQGTRLTVV.

This sequence joins TRBV7-6 and TRBJ2-3, with D unresolved. Between the trimmed V and J ends, which lost 1 base and 3 bases, there was a span of 11 bases. The V gene's germline CDR1 is SGHVS and CDR2 FNYEAQ. The CDR3 loop spans 15 amino acids. CDR3 DNA: TGTGCCAGCAGCTTAGAAGCCAGCTCTACAGATACGCAGTATTTT. It translates to CASSLEASSTDTQYF.